A selection of T cell receptor beta chains follows, all from one sample in a study of control samples from healthy donors and cancer patients. The assay was immunoSEQ multiplex PCR, and TCRdb's table has in-frame clones only and misses some. Here the sample spans around 110,000 clones, 85% to 90% being singletons. Sequencing was done on a sample of PBMCs. These receptors were collected from a woman aged 45-59 years with colorectal cancer. Both conserved end residues are part of each CDR3. The order of the fields is J gene, V gene, clone size, D gene, CDR3 protein, CDR3 DNA. D genes are given only for firm matches. Part of the rows lack a size; the others show once, few, many or a class for expanded clones.

j_gene: TRBJ1-2
v_gene: TRBV30
abundance: NA
d_gene: NA
CDR3aa: CAWSYLRGVYGYTF
CDR3nt: TGTGCCTGGAGTTACCTTAGGGGGGTCTATGGCTACACCTTC

j_gene: TRBJ2-1
v_gene: TRBV19
abundance: NA
d_gene: NA
CDR3aa: CASSLNNEQFF
CDR3nt: TGTGCCAGTAGTCTTAACAATGAGCAGTTCTTC

j_gene: TRBJ2-3
v_gene: TRBV6-2/TRBV6-3
abundance: once
d_gene: TRBD2
CDR3aa: CASSSRLAGGPSTDTQYF
CDR3nt: TGTGCCAGCAGTTCTAGACTAGCGGGGGGGCCGAGCACAGATACGCAGTATTTT

j_gene: TRBJ1-1
v_gene: TRBV10-3
abundance: NA
d_gene: TRBD1
CDR3aa: CAISERPGQGDTEAFF
CDR3nt: TGTGCCATCAGTGAGCGCCCGGGACAGGGTGATACTGAAGCTTTCTTT

j_gene: TRBJ2-1
v_gene: TRBV25-1
abundance: NA
d_gene: NA
CDR3aa: CASSPGWGSSFNNEQFF
CDR3nt: TGTGCCAGCAGTCCGGGGTGGGGGTCAAGCTTTAACAATGAGCAGTTCTTC

j_gene: TRBJ2-1
v_gene: TRBV15
abundance: NA
d_gene: TRBD1
CDR3aa: CATSVRDRGFGEQFF
CDR3nt: TGTGCCACCAGCGTCCGGGACAGGGGTTTTGGTGAGCAGTTCTTC

j_gene: TRBJ2-1
v_gene: TRBV6-5
abundance: NA
d_gene: NA
CDR3aa: CASSRRNERNEQFF
CDR3nt: TGTGCCAGCAGCCGACGGAACGAGAGGAATGAGCAGTTCTTC

j_gene: TRBJ2-5
v_gene: TRBV23-1
abundance: NA
d_gene: NA
CDR3aa: CASSQRFSETQYF
CDR3nt: TGCGCCAGCAGTCAAAGGTTTTCGGAGACCCAGTACTTC

j_gene: TRBJ1-6
v_gene: TRBV4-1
abundance: NA
d_gene: NA
CDR3aa: CASSQEATTDSPLHF
CDR3nt: TGCGCCAGCAGCCAAGAGGCCACGACGGATTCACCCCTCCACTTT

j_gene: TRBJ1-2
v_gene: TRBV12-5
abundance: NA
d_gene: NA
CDR3aa: CASGFQSLWYGYTF
CDR3nt: TGTGCTAGTGGTTTTCAGTCCTTGTGGTATGGCTACACCTTC

j_gene: TRBJ2-7
v_gene: TRBV10-1
abundance: NA
d_gene: NA
CDR3aa: CASSDPGVGLGEQYF
CDR3nt: TGCGCCAGCAGTGACCCCGGGGTCGGCCTGGGCGAGCAGTACTTC

j_gene: TRBJ2-7
v_gene: TRBV19
abundance: NA
d_gene: TRBD1
CDR3aa: CASSTRDRATYEQYF
CDR3nt: TGTGCCAGTAGTACCCGGGACAGGGCTACCTACGAGCAGTACTTC

j_gene: TRBJ2-5
v_gene: TRBV5-1
abundance: once
d_gene: TRBD2
CDR3aa: CASSLGQRELTQYF
CDR3nt: TGCGCCAGCAGCTTGGGACAGCGGGAGCTGACCCAGTACTTC

j_gene: TRBJ1-4
v_gene: TRBV19
abundance: once
d_gene: NA
CDR3aa: CASSTLLQQANGREKLFF
CDR3nt: TGTGCCAGTAGTACGCTTTTGCAACAAGCGAACGGCCGGGAAAAACTGTTTTTT

j_gene: TRBJ2-5
v_gene: TRBV2
abundance: NA
d_gene: NA
CDR3aa: CASSVDSDQETQYF
CDR3nt: TGTGCCAGCAGTGTGGACAGTGACCAAGAGACCCAGTACTTC

j_gene: TRBJ1-2
v_gene: TRBV4-2
abundance: NA
d_gene: NA
CDR3aa: CASSQVGQYYGYTF
CDR3nt: TGTGCCAGCAGCCAAGTCGGACAATACTATGGCTACACCTTC

j_gene: TRBJ2-1
v_gene: TRBV7-9
abundance: NA
d_gene: NA
CDR3aa: CASSFQGEQFF
CDR3nt: TGTGCCAGCAGCTTTCAGGGTGAGCAGTTCTTC

j_gene: TRBJ2-7
v_gene: TRBV6-5
abundance: NA
d_gene: TRBD1
CDR3aa: CASSYSWTGVYEQYF
CDR3nt: TGTGCCAGCAGTTACTCGTGGACAGGGGTCTACGAGCAGTACTTC

j_gene: TRBJ2-5
v_gene: TRBV7-8
abundance: NA
d_gene: TRBD1
CDR3aa: CASRPGQPVIETQYF
CDR3nt: TGTGCCAGCAGGCCGGGACAGCCTGTTATAGAGACCCAGTACTTC

j_gene: TRBJ1-3
v_gene: TRBV28
abundance: NA
d_gene: TRBD1
CDR3aa: CASSLAGQPAGNTIYF
CDR3nt: TGTGCCAGCAGTTTAGCGGGACAGCCCGCCGGAAACACCATATATTTT

j_gene: TRBJ2-1
v_gene: TRBV19
abundance: NA
d_gene: NA
CDR3aa: CASSIDLGVEQFF
CDR3nt: TGTGCCAGTAGTATAGATCTCGGGGTTGAGCAGTTCTTC

j_gene: TRBJ1-5
v_gene: TRBV5-6
abundance: NA
d_gene: TRBD1
CDR3aa: CASSLLETGGNQPQHF
CDR3nt: TGTGCCAGCAGCCTTCTGGAGACAGGGGGCAATCAGCCCCAGCATTTT

j_gene: TRBJ2-7
v_gene: TRBV6-5
abundance: NA
d_gene: NA
CDR3aa: CASMVGASVIYEQYF
CDR3nt: TGTGCCAGCATGGTCGGGGCTAGCGTTATCTACGAGCAGTACTTC

j_gene: TRBJ2-3
v_gene: TRBV6-1
abundance: few
d_gene: NA
CDR3aa: CASSEGQTGGTDTQYF
CDR3nt: TGTGCCAGCAGTGAAGGACAGACCGGGGGCACAGATACGCAGTATTTT

j_gene: TRBJ2-1
v_gene: TRBV11-2
abundance: NA
d_gene: NA
CDR3aa: CASSLDRWGRNEQFF
CDR3nt: TGTGCCAGCAGCTTAGATCGATGGGGTCGGAATGAGCAGTTCTTC

j_gene: TRBJ2-3
v_gene: TRBV7-2
abundance: NA
d_gene: NA
CDR3aa: CASSLDAYSTDTQYF
CDR3nt: TGTGCCAGCAGCTTAGACGCGTATAGCACAGATACGCAGTATTTT

j_gene: TRBJ1-3
v_gene: TRBV12-5
abundance: NA
d_gene: NA
CDR3aa: CASGFGQSSGNTIYF
CDR3nt: TGTGCTAGTGGTTTTGGACAGAGCTCTGGAAACACCATATATTTT